This TCR beta chain was captured in a study of OX40 agonist ivuxolimab in advanced cancers. Method: immunoSEQ multiplex PCR; TCRdb's copy keeps in-frame clones and lacks some. The top ten clones hold roughly a third of a sample with tens of thousands of clones, roughly 90% of them seen once. From germline, CDR1 is SEHNR and CDR2 FQNEAQ (reference sequence). CDR3 length: 14 amino acids. V lost 3 bases, J lost 0 bases, and 0 bases stayed unmatched. This receptor was obtained from an adult with an advanced solid tumor such as melanoma, head and neck, liver or kidney cancer. The sample in question was CD4+ or CD8+ T cells sorted from blood, obtained in a trial of the OX40 agonist ivuxolimab. The J gene is TRBJ2-3, the V gene TRBV7-9; 7 positions match TRBD1. CDR3 DNA: TGTGCCAGCAGCTTGACAGGGAGCACAGATACGCAGTATTTT. Its translation: CASSLTGSTDTQYF. The full variable domain, completed using reference TRBV7-9 and TRBJ2-3, is DTGVSQNPRHKITKRGQNVTFRCDPISEHNRLYWYRQTLGQGPEFLTYFQNEAQLEKSRLLSDRFSAERPKGSFSTLEIQRTEQGDSAMYLCASSLTGSTDTQYFGPGTRLTVL.